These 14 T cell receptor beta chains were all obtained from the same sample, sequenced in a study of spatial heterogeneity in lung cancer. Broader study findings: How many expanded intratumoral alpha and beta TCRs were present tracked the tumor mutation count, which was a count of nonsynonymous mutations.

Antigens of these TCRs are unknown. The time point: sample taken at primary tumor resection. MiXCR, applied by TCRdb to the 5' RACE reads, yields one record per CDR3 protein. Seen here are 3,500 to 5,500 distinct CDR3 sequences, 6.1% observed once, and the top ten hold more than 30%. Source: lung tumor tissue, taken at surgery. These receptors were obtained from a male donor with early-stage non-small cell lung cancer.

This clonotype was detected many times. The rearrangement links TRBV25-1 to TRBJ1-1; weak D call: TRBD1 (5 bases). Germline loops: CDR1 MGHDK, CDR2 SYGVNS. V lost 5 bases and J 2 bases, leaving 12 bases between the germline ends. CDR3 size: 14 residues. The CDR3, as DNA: TGTGCCAGCAGTCCGATGGGGCGAAACACTGAAGCTTTCTTT. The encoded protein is CASSPMGRNTEAFF.

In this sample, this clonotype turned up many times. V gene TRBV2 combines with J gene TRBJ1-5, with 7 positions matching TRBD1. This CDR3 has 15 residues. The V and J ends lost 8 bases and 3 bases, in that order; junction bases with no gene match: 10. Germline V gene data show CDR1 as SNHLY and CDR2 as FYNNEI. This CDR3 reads CASQIQGGNNQPQHF. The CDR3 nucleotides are TGTGCCAGCCAAATTCAGGGGGGGAACAATCAGCCCCAGCATTTT.

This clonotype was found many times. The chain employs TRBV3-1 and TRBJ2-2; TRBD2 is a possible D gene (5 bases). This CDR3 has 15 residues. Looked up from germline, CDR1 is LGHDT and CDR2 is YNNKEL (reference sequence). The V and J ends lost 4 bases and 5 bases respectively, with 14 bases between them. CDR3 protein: CASSPRSTGTGELFF. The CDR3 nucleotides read TGTGCCAGCAGCCCCAGGTCAACGGGGACCGGGGAGCTGTTTTTT. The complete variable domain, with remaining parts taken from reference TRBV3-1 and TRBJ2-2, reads DTAVSQTPKYLVTQMGNDKSIKCEQNLGHDTMYWYKQDSKKFLKIMFSYNNKELIINETVPNRFSPKSPDKAHLNLHINSLELGDSAVYFCASSPRSTGTGELFFGEGSRLTVL.

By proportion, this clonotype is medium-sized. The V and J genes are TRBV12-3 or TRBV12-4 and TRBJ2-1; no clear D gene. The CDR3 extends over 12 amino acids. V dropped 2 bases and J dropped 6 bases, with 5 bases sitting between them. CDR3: CASSLWSNEQFF. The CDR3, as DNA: TGTGCCAGCAGTTTATGGTCCAATGAGCAGTTCTTC.

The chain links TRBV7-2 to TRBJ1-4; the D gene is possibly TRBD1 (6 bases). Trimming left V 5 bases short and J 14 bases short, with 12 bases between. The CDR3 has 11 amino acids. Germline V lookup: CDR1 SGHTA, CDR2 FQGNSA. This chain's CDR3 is CASSTGQRLFF. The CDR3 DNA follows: TGTGCCAGCAGCACGGGACAACGGCTGTTTTTT.

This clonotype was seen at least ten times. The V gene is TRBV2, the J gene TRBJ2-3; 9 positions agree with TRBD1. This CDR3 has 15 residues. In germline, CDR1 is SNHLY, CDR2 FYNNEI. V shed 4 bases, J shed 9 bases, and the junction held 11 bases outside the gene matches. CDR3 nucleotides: TGTGCCAGCAGTGGCCCGGGACAGGGTCTGCTCACGCAGTATTTT. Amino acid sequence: CASSGPGQGLLTQYF. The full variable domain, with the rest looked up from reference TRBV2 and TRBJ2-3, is EPEVTQTPSHQVTQMGQEVILRCVPISNHLYFYWYRQILGQKVEFLVSFYNNEISEKSEIFDDQFSVERPDGSNFTLKIRSTKLEDSAMYFCASSGPGQGLLTQYFGPGTRLTVL.

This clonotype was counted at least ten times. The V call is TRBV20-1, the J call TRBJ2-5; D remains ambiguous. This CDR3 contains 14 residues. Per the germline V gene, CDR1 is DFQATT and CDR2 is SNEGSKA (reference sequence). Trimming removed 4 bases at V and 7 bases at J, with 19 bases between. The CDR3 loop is CSATLEGAPRTQYF. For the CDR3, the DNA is TGCAGTGCTACCCTCGAAGGAGCGCCTCGGACCCAGTACTTC.

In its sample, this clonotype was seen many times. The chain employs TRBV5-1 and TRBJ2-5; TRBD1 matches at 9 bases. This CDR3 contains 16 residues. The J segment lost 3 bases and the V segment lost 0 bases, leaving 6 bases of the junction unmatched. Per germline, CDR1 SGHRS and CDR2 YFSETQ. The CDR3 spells CASSLGPTGGEETQYF. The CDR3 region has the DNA TGCGCCAGCAGCTTGGGCCCGACAGGGGGGGAAGAGACCCAGTACTTC. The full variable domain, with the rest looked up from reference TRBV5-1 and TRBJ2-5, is KAGVTQTPRYLIKTRGQQVTLSCSPISGHRSVSWYQQTPGQGLQFLFEYFSETQRNKGNFPGRFSGRQFSNSRSEMNVSTLELGDSALYLCASSLGPTGGEETQYFGPGTRLLVL.

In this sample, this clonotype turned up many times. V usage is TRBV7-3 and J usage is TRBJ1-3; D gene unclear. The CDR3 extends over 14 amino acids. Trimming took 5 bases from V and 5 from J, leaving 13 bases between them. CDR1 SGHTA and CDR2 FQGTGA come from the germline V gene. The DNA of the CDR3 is TGTGCCAGCAGCCCCGAGGCCGGTAGAAACACCATATATTTT. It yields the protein CASSPEAGRNTIYF.

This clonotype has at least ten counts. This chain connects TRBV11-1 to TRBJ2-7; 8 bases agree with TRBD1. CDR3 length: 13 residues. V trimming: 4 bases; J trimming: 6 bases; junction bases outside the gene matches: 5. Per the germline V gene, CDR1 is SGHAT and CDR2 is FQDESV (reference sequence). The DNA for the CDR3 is TGTGCCAGCAGCTCCGACAGGGGAGGCGAGCAGTACTTC. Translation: CASSSDRGGEQYF. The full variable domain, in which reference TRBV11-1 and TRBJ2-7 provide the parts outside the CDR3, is EAEVAQSPRYKITEKSQAVAFWCDPISGHATLYWYRQILGQGPELLVQFQDESVVDDSQLPKDRFSAERLKGVDSTLKIQPAELGDSAMYLCASSSDRGGEQYFGPGTRLTVT.

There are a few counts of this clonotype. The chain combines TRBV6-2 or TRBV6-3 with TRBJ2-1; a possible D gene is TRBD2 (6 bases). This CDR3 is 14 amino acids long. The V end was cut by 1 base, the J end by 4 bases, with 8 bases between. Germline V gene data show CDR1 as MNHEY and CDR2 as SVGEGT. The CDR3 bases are TGTGCCAGCAGTTACTGGAGGGGATACAATGAGCAGTTCTTC. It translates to CASSYWRGYNEQFF.

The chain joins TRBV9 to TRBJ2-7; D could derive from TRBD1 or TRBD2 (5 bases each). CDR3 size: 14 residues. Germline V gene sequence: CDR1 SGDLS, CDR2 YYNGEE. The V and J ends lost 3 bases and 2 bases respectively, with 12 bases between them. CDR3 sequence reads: CASSGNQGAYEQYF. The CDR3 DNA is TGTGCCAGCAGCGGAAACCAGGGAGCCTACGAGCAGTACTTC.

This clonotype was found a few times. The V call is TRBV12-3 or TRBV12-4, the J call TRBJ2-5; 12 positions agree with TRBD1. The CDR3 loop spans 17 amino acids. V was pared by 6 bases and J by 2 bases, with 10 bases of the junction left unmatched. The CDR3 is CASRSGQGAPGQETQYF. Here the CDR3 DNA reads TGTGCCAGCAGGTCGGGACAGGGGGCCCCGGGGCAAGAGACCCAGTACTTC.

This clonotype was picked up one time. CDR3 sequence (DNA): TGTGCCAGCATGAGTTATCAGCCCCAGCATTTT. This encodes CASMSYQPQHF. The chain recombines TRBV6-1 with TRBJ1-5; D uncertain. Trimming took 7 bases from V and 5 from J, leaving 6 bases between them. The CDR3 spans 11 residues. Per germline, CDR1 MNHNS and CDR2 SASEGT.